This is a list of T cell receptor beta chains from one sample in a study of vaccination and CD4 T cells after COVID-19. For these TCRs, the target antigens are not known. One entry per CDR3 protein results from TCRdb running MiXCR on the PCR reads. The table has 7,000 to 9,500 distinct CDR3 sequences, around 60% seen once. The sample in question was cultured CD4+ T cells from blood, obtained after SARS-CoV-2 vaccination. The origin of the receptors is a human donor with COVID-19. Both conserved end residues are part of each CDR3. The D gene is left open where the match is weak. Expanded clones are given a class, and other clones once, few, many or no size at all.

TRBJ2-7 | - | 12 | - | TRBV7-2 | CASSSRVNQGVF | TGTGCCAGCAGTTCCCGGGTAAATCAAGGCGTCTTC
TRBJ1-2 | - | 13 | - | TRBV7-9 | CASSTRDLYGYTF | TGTGCCAGCAGCACCCGGGATCTTTATGGCTACACCTTC
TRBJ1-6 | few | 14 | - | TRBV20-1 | CSAQGQNYNSPLHF | TGCAGTGCCCAAGGACAGAATTATAATTCACCCCTCCACTTT
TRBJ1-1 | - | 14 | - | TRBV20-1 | CSVIGKGMNTEAFF | TGCAGTGTGATCGGAAAGGGTATGAACACTGAAGCTTTCTTT
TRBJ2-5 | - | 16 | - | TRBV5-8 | CASSSELAPTRETQYF | TGTGCCAGCAGCAGTGAGCTAGCCCCGACTCGAGAGACCCAGTACTTC
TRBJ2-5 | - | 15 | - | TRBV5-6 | CASSYPNREVETQYF | TGTGCCAGCAGCTACCCGAACAGGGAGGTAGAGACCCAGTACTTC
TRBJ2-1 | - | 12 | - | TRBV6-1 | CASRSYPGEQFF | TGTGCCAGCAGATCTTATCCCGGTGAGCAGTTCTTC
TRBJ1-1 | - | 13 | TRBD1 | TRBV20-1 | CSAGQVSNTEAFF | TGCAGTGCTGGACAGGTGTCGAACACTGAAGCTTTCTTT
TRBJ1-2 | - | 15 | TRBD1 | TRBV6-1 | CASSAPGQGNSGYTF | TGTGCCAGCAGCGCACCGGGACAGGGGAACTCTGGCTACACCTTC
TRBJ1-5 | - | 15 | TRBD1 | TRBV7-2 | CASSLGQGPYQPQHF | TGTGCCAGCAGCTTAGGACAGGGCCCCTATCAGCCCCAGCATTTT
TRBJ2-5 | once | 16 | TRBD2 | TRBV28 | CASRTRLAGYQETQYF | TGTGCCAGCAGGACTAGACTAGCGGGGTACCAAGAGACCCAGTACTTC
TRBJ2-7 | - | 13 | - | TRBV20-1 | CSANNAGYNEQYF | TGCAGTGCTAATAACGCAGGTTACAACGAGCAGTACTTC
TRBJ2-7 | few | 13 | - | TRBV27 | CASSLVTGTEQYF | TGTGCCAGCAGTTTAGTTACAGGGACCGAGCAGTACTTC
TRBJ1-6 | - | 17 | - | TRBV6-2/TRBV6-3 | CASSYASGSIGDSPLHF | TGTGCCAGCAGTTACGCGTCCGGGAGCATTGGGGATTCACCCCTCCACTTT
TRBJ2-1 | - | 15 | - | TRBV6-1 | CASRTGTLKHNEQFF | TGTGCCAGCAGGACCGGGACACTCAAACACAATGAGCAGTTCTTC
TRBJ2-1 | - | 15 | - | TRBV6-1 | CASSRPGLPYNEQFF | TGTGCCAGCAGTCGACCGGGACTGCCCTACAATGAGCAGTTCTTC
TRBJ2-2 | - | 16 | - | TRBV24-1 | CATSDHRTLAAGELFF | TGTGCCACCAGTGACCACCGGACCCTCGCCGCCGGGGAGCTGTTTTTT
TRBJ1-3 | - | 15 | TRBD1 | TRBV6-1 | CASSESGGLGNTIYF | TGTGCCAGCAGTGAATCAGGGGGCCTTGGAAACACCATATATTTT
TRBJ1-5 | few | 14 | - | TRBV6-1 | CASSNPDSNQPQHF | TGTGCCAGCAGTAACCCGGATAGCAATCAGCCCCAGCATTTT
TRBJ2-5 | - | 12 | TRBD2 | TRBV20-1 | CSARAGGETQYF | TGCAGTGCTAGAGCGGGGGGGGAGACCCAGTACTTC
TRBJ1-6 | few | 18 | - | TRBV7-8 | CASSLNRKPNIYNSPLHF | TGTGCCAGCAGCTTAAACAGAAAGCCGAACATCTATAATTCACCCCTCCACTTT
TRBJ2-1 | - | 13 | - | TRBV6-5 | CASSYSPVGEQFF | TGTGCCAGCAGTTACTCTCCGGTCGGTGAGCAGTTCTTC
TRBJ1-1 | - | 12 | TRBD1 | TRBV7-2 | CASSFDRGYAFF | TGTGCCAGCAGCTTTGACAGGGGGTATGCTTTCTTT
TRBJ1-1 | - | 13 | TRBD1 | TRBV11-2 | CASSPTGHTEAFF | TGTGCCAGCAGCCCGACAGGGCACACTGAAGCTTTCTTT
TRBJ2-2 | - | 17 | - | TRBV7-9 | CASSLAWERVNTGELFF | TGTGCCAGCAGCTTAGCGTGGGAAAGGGTGAACACCGGGGAGCTGTTTTTT
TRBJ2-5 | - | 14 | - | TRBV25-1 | CASSEKGVVMTQYF | TGTGCCAGCAGTGAGAAGGGGGTAGTTATGACCCAGTACTTC
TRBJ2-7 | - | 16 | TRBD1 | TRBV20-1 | CSASGIRGPGTYEQYF | TGCAGTGCTAGCGGAATAAGGGGGCCAGGGACCTACGAGCAGTACTTC
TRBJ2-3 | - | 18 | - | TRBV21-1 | CASSKVRRQVSPTDTQYF | TGTGCCAGCAGCAAAGTCCGACGACAGGTCAGCCCCACAGATACGCAGTATTTT
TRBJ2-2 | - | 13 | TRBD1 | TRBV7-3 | CASSSTGAGELFF | TGTGCCAGCAGCTCGACAGGGGCCGGGGAGCTGTTTTTT
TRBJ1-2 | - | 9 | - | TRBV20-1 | CSGGRGYTF | TGCAGTGGCGGTCGGGGCTACACCTTC
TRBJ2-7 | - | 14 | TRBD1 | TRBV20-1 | CSAHRTGEPREQYF | TGCAGTGCTCATAGGACAGGGGAGCCTCGGGAGCAGTACTTC
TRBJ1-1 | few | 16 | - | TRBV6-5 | CASSYSPGYMNTEAFF | TGTGCCAGCAGTTACTCGCCAGGTTACATGAACACTGAAGCTTTCTTT
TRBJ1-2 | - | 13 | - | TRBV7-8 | CASRRAGTDGYTF | TGTGCCAGCAGAAGAGCCGGGACGGATGGCTACACCTTC
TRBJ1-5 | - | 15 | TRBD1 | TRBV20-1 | CSASDPGQAEQAQHF | TGCAGTGCTAGCGATCCGGGACAGGCAGAGCAGGCCCAGCATTTT
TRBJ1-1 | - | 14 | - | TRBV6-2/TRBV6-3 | CASSYQRGGTEAFF | TGTGCCAGCAGTTATCAGCGGGGGGGCACTGAAGCTTTCTTT
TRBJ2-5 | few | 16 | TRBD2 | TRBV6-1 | CASRSETSGGQETQYF | TGTGCCAGCAGGTCCGAGACTAGCGGGGGACAAGAGACCCAGTACTTC
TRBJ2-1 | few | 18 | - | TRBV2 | CASSTFRDTRNRDNEQFF | TGTGCCAGCAGCACTTTCCGGGACACAAGGAACCGGGACAATGAGCAGTTCTTC
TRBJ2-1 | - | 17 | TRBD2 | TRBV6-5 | CASSYSSGGGARNEQFF | TGTGCCAGCAGTTACTCGTCCGGCGGGGGGGCCCGGAATGAGCAGTTCTTC
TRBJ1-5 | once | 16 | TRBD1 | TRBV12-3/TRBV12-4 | CASSQGQGGIGQPQHF | TGTGCCAGCAGCCAGGGACAGGGAGGCATAGGGCAGCCCCAGCATTTT
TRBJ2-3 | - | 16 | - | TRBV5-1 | CASSLQTDPRTDTQYF | TGCGCCAGCAGCCTACAGACAGACCCGCGGACAGATACGCAGTATTTT
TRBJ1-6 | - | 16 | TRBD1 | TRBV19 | CASSATGQGRNSPLHF | TGTGCCAGTAGTGCGACGGGACAGGGGAGGAATTCACCCCTCCACTTT
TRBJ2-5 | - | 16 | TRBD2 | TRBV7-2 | CASSSRGGAGQETQYF | TGTGCCAGCAGCTCCCGGGGGGGAGCGGGGCAAGAGACCCAGTACTTC
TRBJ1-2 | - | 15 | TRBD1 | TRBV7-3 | CASSPSTGTADDYTF | TGTGCCAGCAGCCCGAGCACCGGGACAGCCGATGACTACACCTTC
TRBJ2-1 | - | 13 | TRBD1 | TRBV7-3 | CASSSRGQSEQFF | TGTGCCAGCAGCTCCAGGGGGCAGAGTGAGCAGTTCTTC
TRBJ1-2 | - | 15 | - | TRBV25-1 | CASSELGSLNYGYTF | TGTGCCAGCAGTGAATTGGGCAGCCTTAACTATGGCTACACCTTC
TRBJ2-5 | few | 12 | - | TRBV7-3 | CASSPDGETQYF | TGTGCCAGCAGCCCGGACGGGGAGACCCAGTACTTC
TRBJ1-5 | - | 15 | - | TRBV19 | CASPQGSPPDQPQHF | TGTGCCAGCCCACAAGGGTCACCACCGGATCAGCCCCAGCATTTT
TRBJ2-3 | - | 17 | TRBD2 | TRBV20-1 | CSARDIRSAGGTDTQYF | TGCAGTGCTAGAGATATCCGATCAGCGGGGGGCACAGATACGCAGTATTTT
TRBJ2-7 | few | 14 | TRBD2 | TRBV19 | CASSLERGFYEQYF | TGTGCCAGTAGTCTCGAGCGGGGGTTCTACGAGCAGTACTTC
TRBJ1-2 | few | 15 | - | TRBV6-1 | CASRLIGGNNYGYTF | TGTGCCAGCAGGTTGATTGGGGGAAATAACTATGGCTACACCTTC
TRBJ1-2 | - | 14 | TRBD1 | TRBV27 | CASGGQGKVDGYTF | TGTGCCAGCGGCGGACAGGGGAAGGTAGATGGCTACACCTTC
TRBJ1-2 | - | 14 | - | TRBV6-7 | CASSTGLWAYGYTF | TGTGCCAGCAGTACAGGGCTTTGGGCCTATGGCTACACCTTC
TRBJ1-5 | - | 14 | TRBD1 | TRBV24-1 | CATSDDRGLQPQHF | TGTGCCACCAGTGATGACAGGGGGCTCCAGCCCCAGCATTTT
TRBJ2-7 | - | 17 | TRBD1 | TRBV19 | CASSRLPGQGGSYEQYF | TGTGCCAGTAGTAGGTTGCCCGGACAGGGGGGCTCCTACGAGCAGTACTTC